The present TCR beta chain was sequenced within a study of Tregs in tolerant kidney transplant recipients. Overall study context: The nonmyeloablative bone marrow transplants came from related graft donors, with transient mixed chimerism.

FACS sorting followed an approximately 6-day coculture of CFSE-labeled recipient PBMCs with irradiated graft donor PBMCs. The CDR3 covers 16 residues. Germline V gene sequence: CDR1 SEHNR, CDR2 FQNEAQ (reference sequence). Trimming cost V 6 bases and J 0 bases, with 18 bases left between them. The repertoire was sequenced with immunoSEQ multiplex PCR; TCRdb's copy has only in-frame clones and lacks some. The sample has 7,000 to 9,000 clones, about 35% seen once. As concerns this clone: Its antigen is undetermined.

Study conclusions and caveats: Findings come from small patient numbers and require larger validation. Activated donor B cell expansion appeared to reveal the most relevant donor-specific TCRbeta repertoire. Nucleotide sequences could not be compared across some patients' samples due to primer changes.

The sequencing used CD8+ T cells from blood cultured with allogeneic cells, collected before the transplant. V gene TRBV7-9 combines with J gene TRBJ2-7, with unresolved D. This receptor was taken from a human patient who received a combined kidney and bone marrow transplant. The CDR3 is CASRSSGVLGSYEQYF. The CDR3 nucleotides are TGTGCCAGCAGATCCTCAGGCGTCCTGGGCTCCTACGAGCAGTACTTC.